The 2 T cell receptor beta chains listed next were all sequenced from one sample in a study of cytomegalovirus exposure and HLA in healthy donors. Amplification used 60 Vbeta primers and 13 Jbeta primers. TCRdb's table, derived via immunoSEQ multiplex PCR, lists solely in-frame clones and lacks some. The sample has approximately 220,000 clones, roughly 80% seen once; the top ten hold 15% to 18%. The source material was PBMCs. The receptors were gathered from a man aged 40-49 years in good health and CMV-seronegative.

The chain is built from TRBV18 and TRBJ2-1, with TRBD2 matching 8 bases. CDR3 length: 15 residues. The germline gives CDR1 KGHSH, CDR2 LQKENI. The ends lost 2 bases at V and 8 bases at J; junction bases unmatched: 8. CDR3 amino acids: CASSPWSGGRDEQFF. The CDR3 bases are TGTGCCAGCTCACCATGGAGCGGGGGCAGGGATGAGCAGTTCTTC.

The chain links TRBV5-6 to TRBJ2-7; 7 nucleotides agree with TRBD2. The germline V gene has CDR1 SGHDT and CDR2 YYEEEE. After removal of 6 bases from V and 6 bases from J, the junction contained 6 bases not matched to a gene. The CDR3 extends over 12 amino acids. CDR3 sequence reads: CASKQRGAEQYF. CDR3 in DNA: TGTGCCAGCAAACAGCGGGGTGCCGAGCAGTACTTC. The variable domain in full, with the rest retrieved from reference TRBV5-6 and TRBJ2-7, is DAGVTQSPTHLIKTRGQQVTLRCSPKSGHDTVSWYQQALGQGPQFIFQYYEEEERQRGNFPDRFSGHQFPNYSSELNVNALLLGDSALYLCASKQRGAEQYFGPGTRLTVT.